Presented here are 4 T cell receptor beta chains from one specimen sequenced in a study of vaccination and CD4 T cells after COVID-19. Noted time point: late sampling 161 to 241 days after vaccination in a few convalescent patients. MiXCR, applied by TCRdb to the PCR reads, yields one record per CDR3 protein. The table has about 40,000 distinct CDR3 sequences, under 45% seen once. The sample was CD4+ T cells from blood, taken about 7 months after SARS-CoV-2 vaccination. These receptors were collected from a human donor who had recovered from COVID-19.

The chain uses TRBV7-3 and TRBJ2-1; the D is unclear. Deletions cut 3 bases from V and 7 bases from J, with 13 bases between. Germline assignment: CDR1 SGHTA and CDR2 FQGTGA. This CDR3 comprises 14 residues. CDR3 bases: TGTGCCAGCAGCTTGCCCGGCCTCGGGAATGAGCAGTTCTTC. Translated, it gives CASSLPGLGNEQFF.

This clonotype was counted only a few times. The chain couples TRBV6-1 to TRBJ2-7; 10 bases fit TRBD1. The CDR3 contains 15 residues. Germline-derived CDR1 and CDR2 are MNHNS and SASEGT. V was pared by 4 bases and J by 4 bases, with 7 bases of the junction left unmatched. CDR3 amino acids: CASSVLTGGLYEQYF. The CDR3 DNA follows: TGTGCCAGCAGTGTTTTGACAGGGGGCCTTTACGAGCAGTACTTC.

This chain joins TRBV6-5 and TRBJ2-1, with 13 bases fitting TRBD2. V shed 3 bases, J shed 5 bases, and the junction held 13 bases outside the gene matches. The CDR3 length is 19 residues. Germline loops: CDR1 MNHEY, CDR2 SVGAGI. CDR3 DNA sequence: TGTGCCAGCAGTTATCCTACCTTCCGGACTAGCGGGAGCCACAATGAGCAGTTCTTC. It is translated as CASSYPTFRTSGSHNEQFF.

This clonotype was counted only a few times. The chain combines TRBV28 with TRBJ1-1; no reliable D call. The V gene's germline CDR1 is MDHEN and CDR2 SYDVKM. V lost 3 bases to trimming and J lost 4 bases, with 24 bases between them. The length of the CDR3 is 18 residues. The CDR3 DNA is TGTGCCAGCAGTTTCAGTCTCGGATGGGGTAATGGGCGCACTGAAGCTTTCTTT. Encoded protein: CASSFSLGWGNGRTEAFF.